This T cell receptor beta chain is drawn from a study of monozygotic twins with inflammatory bowel disease. Study outcomes and limitations: Background noise in patient repertoires may stem from differing immunosuppressive treatments.

A word on this clonotype: Its antigen remains unknown.

For both chains, the TCRalpha and TCRbeta cDNA went through two nested PCRs of approximately 16 and 10 cycles. TCRdb re-analyzed the 5' RACE reads; it lists each CDR3 protein once, without DNA. This sample's table has about 420,000 distinct CDR3 sequences. Germline CDR1 MNHEY, CDR2 SVGEGT. The CDR3 is 14 amino acids. This TCR was sampled from a human donor with ulcerative colitis or Crohn's disease, or a healthy co-twin of an affected twin (not recorded which). The gene calls are TRBV6-2 or TRBV6-3 and TRBJ2-1; the D gene TCRdb calls, TRBD2, cannot be checked with no DNA. The specimen sequenced was blood. Here the CDR3 reads CASSYRGLANEQFF.